The rows below give T cell receptor beta chains drawn from one sample of a study of HIV-infected patients and healthy controls. MiXCR, run by TCRdb on the 5' RACE reads, gives a single entry per CDR3 protein. The data contain about 9,300 distinct CDR3 sequences, approximately 5.3% of them singletons. Sequenced: blood. The receptors come from an adult in good health. Each CDR3 is given with its conserved first and last residue. The order of the fields is D gene, V gene, CDR3 length, clone size, J gene, CDR3 protein, CDR3 DNA. D genes are given only for firm matches. Not all rows give a size; the values are once, few, many and, for expanded clones, a class.

-	TRBV10-2	13	few	TRBJ1-1	CASGRGMNTEAFF	TGCGCCAGCGGGCGGGGGATGAACACTGAAGCTTTCTTT
TRBD2	TRBV7-2	16	-	TRBJ2-1	CASSTLAGEIYNEQFF	TGTGCCAGCAGCACTTTAGCGGGGGAGATCTACAATGAGCAGTTCTTC
-	TRBV5-1	13	medium-sized	TRBJ1-1	CASSSRLGAEAFF	TGCGCCAGCAGCTCCCGCTTGGGGGCTGAAGCTTTCTTT
-	TRBV7-2	12	medium-sized	TRBJ1-2	CASSGTNYGYTF	TGTGCCAGCAGCGGGACAAACTATGGCTACACCTTC
TRBD1	TRBV10-3	14	once	TRBJ1-2	CAISDRQGAHGYTF	TGTGCCATCAGTGACAGGCAGGGGGCCCATGGCTACACCTTC
TRBD1	TRBV11-1	15	medium-sized	TRBJ2-3	CASSERDSSTDTQYF	TGTGCCAGCAGCGAACGGGACAGTAGCACAGATACGCAGTATTTT
-	TRBV12-3/TRBV12-4	14	few	TRBJ1-1	CASSFLQGNTEAFF	TGTGCCAGCAGTTTTTTGCAGGGGAACACTGAAGCTTTCTTT
TRBD2	TRBV5-1	15	medium-sized	TRBJ2-7	CASSLTSGGPYEQYF	TGCGCCAGCAGCTTGACTAGCGGAGGACCCTACGAGCAGTACTTC
-	TRBV28	13	medium-sized	TRBJ2-7	CASSLPRFDEQYF	TGTGCCAGCAGTTTACCCCGTTTCGACGAGCAGTACTTC
TRBD2	TRBV29-1	15	many	TRBJ2-5	CSCSEGLAGGETQYF	TGCAGCTGTTCCGAGGGACTAGCGGGGGGGGAGACCCAGTACTTC
-	TRBV7-2	15	medium-sized	TRBJ2-4	CASSLDLLAKNIQYF	TGTGCCAGCAGCTTAGATTTGCTAGCCAAAAACATTCAGTACTTC
-	TRBV6-5	15	many	TRBJ2-2	CASSYSIRVGGELFF	TGTGCCAGCAGTTACTCGATCAGGGTTGGCGGGGAGCTGTTTTTT
TRBD1	TRBV7-9	15	-	TRBJ1-2	CASSSNLDRVGGYTF	TGTGCCAGCAGCTCCAATCTCGACAGGGTGGGTGGCTACACCTTC
-	TRBV5-1	15	few	TRBJ2-1	CASSLEGSSYNEQFF	TGCGCCAGCAGCTTGGAGGGTAGCTCCTACAATGAGCAGTTCTTC
-	TRBV5-5	15	-	TRBJ2-3	CASSLNPSSTDTQYF	TGTGCCAGCAGCTTAAACCCTAGCAGCACAGATACGCAGTATTTT
TRBD1	TRBV20-1	18	medium-sized	TRBJ1-6	CSARPRGGQWGPNSPLHF	TGCAGTGCTAGACCCCGGGGGGGACAGTGGGGCCCCAATTCACCCCTCCACTTT
TRBD2	TRBV30	18	few	TRBJ2-3	CAWSPPRGTSGRTDTQYF	TGTGCCTGGAGTCCACCCCGGGGGACTAGCGGACGCACAGATACGCAGTATTTT
-	TRBV2	12	-	TRBJ2-7	CASLGHNYEQYF	TGTGCCAGCCTGGGGCATAACTACGAGCAGTACTTC
TRBD1	TRBV28	17	many	TRBJ1-1	CASSLSGTGDLNTEAFF	TGTGCCAGCAGTTTGTCTGGGACAGGCGATTTGAACACTGAAGCTTTCTTT
TRBD1	TRBV12-3/TRBV12-4	14	many	TRBJ1-4	CASSWDSFNEKLFF	TGTGCCAGCAGTTGGGACAGCTTTAATGAAAAACTGTTTTTT
-	TRBV6-5	14	medium-sized	TRBJ1-3	CASSYGEAGNTIYF	TGTGCCAGCAGTTACGGGGAGGCTGGAAACACCATATATTTT
-	TRBV5-5	13	medium-sized	TRBJ2-5	CASSLGQKETQYF	TGTGCCAGCAGCTTGGGTCAGAAGGAGACCCAGTACTTC
-	TRBV19	11	medium-sized	TRBJ2-1	CASSMGLEQFF	TGTGCCAGTAGTATGGGCCTTGAGCAGTTCTTC
-	TRBV13	14	many	TRBJ2-7	CASSPRWRSYEQYF	TGTGCCAGCAGCCCTCGGTGGCGCTCCTACGAGCAGTACTTC
-	TRBV11-1	12	many	TRBJ2-1	CASSLNQAEQFF	TGTGCCAGCAGCTTGAACCAGGCAGAGCAGTTCTTC
-	TRBV28	14	few	TRBJ1-5	CASSLQQKSQPQHF	TGTGCCAGCAGTTTACAACAGAAGTCTCAGCCCCAGCATTTT
-	TRBV27	17	medium-sized	TRBJ2-3	CASTLTSQGGRADTQYF	TGTGCCAGCACCCTAACCTCGCAGGGGGGCAGGGCAGATACGCAGTATTTT
TRBD2	TRBV6-1	16	medium-sized	TRBJ2-1	CASAEEGASGGNEQFF	TGTGCCAGCGCCGAGGAGGGGGCTAGCGGGGGTAATGAGCAGTTCTTC
TRBD1	TRBV12-3/TRBV12-4	14	many	TRBJ1-5	CASSLQGAQTPQHF	TGTGCCAGCAGTTTACAGGGGGCGCAGACACCCCAGCATTTT
-	TRBV2	14	many	TRBJ2-7	CASSTLREMEEQYF	TGTGCCAGCAGTACCCTCAGGGAAATGGAAGAGCAGTACTTC
TRBD1	TRBV10-3	13	medium-sized	TRBJ1-2	CAIRTGDNYGYTF	TGTGCCATTCGGACAGGGGACAACTATGGCTACACCTTC
-	TRBV19	18	medium-sized	TRBJ1-5	CASSPVQSEGISNQPQHF	TGTGCCAGTAGTCCCGTCCAAAGCGAGGGGATTAGCAATCAGCCCCAGCATTTT
TRBD1	TRBV7-8	16	many	TRBJ2-3	CASSFGQGARGDTQYF	TGTGCCAGCAGCTTTGGACAGGGGGCGAGGGGAGATACGCAGTATTTT
-	TRBV4-1	17	many	TRBJ2-3	CASSQDGNRVFPDTQYF	TGCGCCAGCAGCCAAGACGGGAATCGGGTATTTCCAGATACGCAGTATTTT
TRBD2	TRBV10-3	16	many	TRBJ2-1	CAISVPGTSGRNEQFF	TGTGCCATCAGTGTCCCTGGGACTAGCGGGCGCAATGAGCAGTTCTTC
-	TRBV20-1	12	many	TRBJ2-5	CSASVDGETQYF	TGCAGTGCTAGTGTAGACGGGGAGACCCAGTACTTC
TRBD2	TRBV7-2	18	medium-sized	TRBJ2-5	CASSLFGTSGRYQETQYF	TGTGCCAGCAGCTTATTTGGGACTAGCGGGAGGTACCAAGAGACCCAGTACTTC
-	TRBV25-1	13	medium-sized	TRBJ2-5	CASSSTGRETQYF	TGTGCCAGCAGTTCGACAGGCCGCGAGACCCAGTACTTC
-	TRBV19	17	many	TRBJ1-1	CASSIEWAGRGNTEAFF	TGTGCCAGTAGTATAGAGTGGGCAGGCCGGGGGAACACTGAAGCTTTCTTT
-	TRBV7-8	16	few	TRBJ1-2	CASSNARTLGPGGYTF	TGTGCCAGCAGCAATGCCCGGACCCTTGGGCCGGGCGGCTACACCTTC
TRBD2	TRBV6-6	18	medium-sized	TRBJ2-3	CASSYSLAGALPRDTQYF	TGTGCCAGCAGTTACTCGCTAGCGGGGGCCCTTCCAAGAGATACGCAGTATTTT
-	TRBV9	15	medium-sized	TRBJ2-3	CASSATSLSTDTQYF	TGTGCCAGCAGCGCTACTAGCCTGAGCACAGATACGCAGTATTTT
TRBD2	TRBV12-3/TRBV12-4	14	medium-sized	TRBJ2-3	CASSLSGRAYTQYF	TGTGCCAGCAGTTTGTCCGGGAGGGCTTATACGCAGTATTTT
-	TRBV7-2	15	-	TRBJ2-7	CASSPGGAGSYEQYF	TGTGCCAGCAGCCCCGGGGGAGCGGGCAGCTACGAGCAGTACTTC
-	TRBV6-5	12	few	TRBJ2-5	CASSFPRETQYF	TGTGCCAGCAGTTTCCCGAGGGAGACCCAGTACTTC
-	TRBV3-1	12	many	TRBJ2-5	CASSQPERAQYF	TGTGCCAGCAGCCAACCAGAAAGGGCCCAGTACTTC
TRBD2	TRBV2	16	-	TRBJ2-3	CASSPTSGGAGDTQYF	TGTGCCAGCAGTCCCACTAGCGGGGGGGCCGGAGATACGCAGTATTTT
-	TRBV6-1	14	-	TRBJ1-1	CASSIEWGNTEAFF	TGTGCCAGCAGTATCGAATGGGGGAACACTGAAGCTTTCTTT
TRBD1	TRBV6-6	16	many	TRBJ1-5	CASSQTGTATWQPQHF	TGTGCCAGCAGCCAAACCGGGACAGCAACATGGCAGCCCCAGCATTTT
-	TRBV24-1	11	many	TRBJ2-2	CATRDTGELFF	TGTGCCACCCGAGACACCGGGGAGCTGTTTTTT
TRBD1	TRBV2	14	medium-sized	TRBJ2-7	CASARDRGKREQYF	TGTGCCAGCGCTAGGGACAGGGGGAAGCGGGAGCAGTACTTC
-	TRBV6-5	13	medium-sized	TRBJ1-1	CASNNAGWTEAFF	TGTGCCAGCAACAACGCGGGATGGACTGAAGCTTTCTTT
-	TRBV28	16	hyperexpanded	TRBJ1-1	CASSLGPFAIGTEAFF	TGTGCCAGCAGCCTAGGTCCCTTCGCGATAGGCACTGAAGCTTTCTTT
-	TRBV12-3/TRBV12-4	15	medium-sized	TRBJ2-5	CASSLPGVRAETQYF	TGTGCCAGCAGTTTACCGGGGGTAAGAGCAGAGACCCAGTACTTC
-	TRBV7-2	16	many	TRBJ2-1	CASSLVGGGARNEQFF	TGTGCCAGCAGCTTAGTGGGGGGGGGGGCCCGCAATGAGCAGTTCTTC
-	TRBV7-2	16	-	TRBJ1-1	CASSLGLGRGVTEAFF	TGTGCCAGCAGCTTAGGGCTCGGCAGGGGTGTCACTGAAGCTTTCTTT